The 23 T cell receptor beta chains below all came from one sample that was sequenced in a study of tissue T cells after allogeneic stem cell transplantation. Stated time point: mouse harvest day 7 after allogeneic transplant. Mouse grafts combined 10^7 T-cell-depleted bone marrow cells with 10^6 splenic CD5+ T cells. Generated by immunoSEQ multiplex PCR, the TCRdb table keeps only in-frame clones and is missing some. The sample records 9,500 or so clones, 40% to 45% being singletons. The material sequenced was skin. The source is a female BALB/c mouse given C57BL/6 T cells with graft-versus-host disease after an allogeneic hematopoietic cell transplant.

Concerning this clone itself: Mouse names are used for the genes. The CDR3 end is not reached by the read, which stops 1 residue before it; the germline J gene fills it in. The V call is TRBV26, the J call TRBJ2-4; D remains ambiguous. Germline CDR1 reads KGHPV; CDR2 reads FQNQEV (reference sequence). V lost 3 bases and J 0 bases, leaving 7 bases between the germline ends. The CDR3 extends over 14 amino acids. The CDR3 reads CASSLRISQNTLYF. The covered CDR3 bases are TGTGCCAGCAGTCTCCGAATTAGTCAAAACACCTTGTAC. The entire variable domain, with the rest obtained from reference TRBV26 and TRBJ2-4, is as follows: NSKVIQTPRYLVKGQGQKAKMRCIPEKGHPVVFWYQQNKNNEFKFLINFQNQEVLQQIDMTEKRFSAECPSNSPCSLEIQSSEAGDSALYLCASSLRISQNTLYFGAGTRLSVL.

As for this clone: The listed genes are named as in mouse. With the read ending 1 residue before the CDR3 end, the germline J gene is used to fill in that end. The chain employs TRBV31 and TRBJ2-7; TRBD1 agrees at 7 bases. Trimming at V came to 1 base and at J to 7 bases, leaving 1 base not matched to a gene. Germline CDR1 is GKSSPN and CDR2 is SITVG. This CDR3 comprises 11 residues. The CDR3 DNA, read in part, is TGTGCCTGGAGTCCGGACAGGGAACAGTAC. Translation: CAWSPDREQY. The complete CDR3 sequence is CAWSPDREQYF.

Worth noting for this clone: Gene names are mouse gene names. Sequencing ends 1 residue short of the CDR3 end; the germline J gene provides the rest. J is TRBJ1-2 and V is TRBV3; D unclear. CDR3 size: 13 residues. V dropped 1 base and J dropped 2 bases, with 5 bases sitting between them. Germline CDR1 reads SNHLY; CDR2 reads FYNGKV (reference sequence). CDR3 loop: CASSLDGNSDYTF. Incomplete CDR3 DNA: TGTGCCAGCAGCTTAGATGGGAACTCCGACTACACC.

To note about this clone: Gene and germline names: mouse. CDR3: CASRIGSGNTLYF. Partial CDR3 DNA: TGTGCCAGCAGAATCGGTTCTGGAAATACGCTCTAT. V and J are TRBV15 and TRBJ1-3; no clear D gene. The read ends 1 residue shy of where the CDR3 ends; the end is completed using the germline J gene. The V end lost 6 bases, the J end lost 0 bases, and 6 bases lay between the germline ends. The CDR3 is 13 residues long. Germline CDR1 SGHND, CDR2 FRSKSL.

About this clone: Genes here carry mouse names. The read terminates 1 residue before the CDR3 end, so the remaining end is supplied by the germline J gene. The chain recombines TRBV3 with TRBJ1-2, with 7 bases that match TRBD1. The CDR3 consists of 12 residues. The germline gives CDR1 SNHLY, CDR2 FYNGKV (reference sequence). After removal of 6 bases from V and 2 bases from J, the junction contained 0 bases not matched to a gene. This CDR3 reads CASRQGNSDYTF. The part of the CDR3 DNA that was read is TGTGCCAGCAGACAGGGGAACTCCGACTACACC.

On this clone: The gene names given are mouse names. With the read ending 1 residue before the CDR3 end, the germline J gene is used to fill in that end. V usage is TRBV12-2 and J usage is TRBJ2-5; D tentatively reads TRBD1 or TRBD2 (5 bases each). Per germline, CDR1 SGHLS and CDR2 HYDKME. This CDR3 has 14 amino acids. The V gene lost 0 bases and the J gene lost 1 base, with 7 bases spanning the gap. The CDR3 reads CASSLAGHQDTQYF. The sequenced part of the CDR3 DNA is TGTGCCAGCTCTCTCGCGGGGCACCAAGACACCCAGTAC.

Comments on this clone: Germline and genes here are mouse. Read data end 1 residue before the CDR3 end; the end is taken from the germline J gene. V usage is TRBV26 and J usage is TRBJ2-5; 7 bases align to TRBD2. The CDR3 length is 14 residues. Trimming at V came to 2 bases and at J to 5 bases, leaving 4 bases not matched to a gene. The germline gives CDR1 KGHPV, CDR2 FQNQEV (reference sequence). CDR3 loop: CASSLRGGRDTQYF. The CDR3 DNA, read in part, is TGTGCCAGCAGTCTGCGTGGGGGGAGAGACACCCAGTAC.

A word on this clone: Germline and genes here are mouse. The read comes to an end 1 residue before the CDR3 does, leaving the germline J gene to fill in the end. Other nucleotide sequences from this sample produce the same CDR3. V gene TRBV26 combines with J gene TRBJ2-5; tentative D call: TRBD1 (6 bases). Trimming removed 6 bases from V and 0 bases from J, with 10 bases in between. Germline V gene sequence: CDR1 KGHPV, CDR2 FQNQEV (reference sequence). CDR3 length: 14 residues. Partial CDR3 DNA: TGTGCCAGCAGCCGGACAGTTAACCAAGACACCCAGTAC. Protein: CASSRTVNQDTQY. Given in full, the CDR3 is CASSRTVNQDTQYF.

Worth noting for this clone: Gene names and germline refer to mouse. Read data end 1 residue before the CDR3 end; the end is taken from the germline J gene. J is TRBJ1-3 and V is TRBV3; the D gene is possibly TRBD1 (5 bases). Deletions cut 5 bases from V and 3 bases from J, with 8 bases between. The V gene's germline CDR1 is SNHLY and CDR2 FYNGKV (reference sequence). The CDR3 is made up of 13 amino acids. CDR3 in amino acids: CASSPQGGNTLYF. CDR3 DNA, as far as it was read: TGTGCCAGCAGCCCCCAGGGTGGAAATACGCTCTAT.

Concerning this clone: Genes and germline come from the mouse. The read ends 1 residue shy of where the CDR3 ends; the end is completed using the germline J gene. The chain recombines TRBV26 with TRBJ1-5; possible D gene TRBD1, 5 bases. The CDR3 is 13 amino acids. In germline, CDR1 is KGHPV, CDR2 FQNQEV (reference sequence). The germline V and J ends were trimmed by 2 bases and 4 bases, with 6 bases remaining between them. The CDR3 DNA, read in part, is TGTGCCAGCAGTCTGGAGGGGAACCAGGCTCCGCTT. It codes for CASSLEGNQAPL. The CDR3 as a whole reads CASSLEGNQAPLF.

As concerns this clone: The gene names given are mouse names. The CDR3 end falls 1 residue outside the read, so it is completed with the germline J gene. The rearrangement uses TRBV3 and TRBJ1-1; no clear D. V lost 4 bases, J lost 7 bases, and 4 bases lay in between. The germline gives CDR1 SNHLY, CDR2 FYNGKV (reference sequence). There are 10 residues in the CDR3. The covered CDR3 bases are TGTGCCAGCAGCTCAGGAGAAGTCTTC. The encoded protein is CASSSGEVF. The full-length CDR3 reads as CASSSGEVFF.

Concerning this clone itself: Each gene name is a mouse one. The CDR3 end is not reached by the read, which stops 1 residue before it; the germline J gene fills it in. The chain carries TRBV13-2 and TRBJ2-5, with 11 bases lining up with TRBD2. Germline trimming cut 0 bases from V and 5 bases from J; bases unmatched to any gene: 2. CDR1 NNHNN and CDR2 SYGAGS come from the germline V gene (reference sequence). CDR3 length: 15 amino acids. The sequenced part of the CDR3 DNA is TGTGCCAGCGGTGATGCACTGGGGGGGCGAGACACCCAGTAC. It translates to CASGDALGGRDTQY. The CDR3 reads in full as CASGDALGGRDTQYF.

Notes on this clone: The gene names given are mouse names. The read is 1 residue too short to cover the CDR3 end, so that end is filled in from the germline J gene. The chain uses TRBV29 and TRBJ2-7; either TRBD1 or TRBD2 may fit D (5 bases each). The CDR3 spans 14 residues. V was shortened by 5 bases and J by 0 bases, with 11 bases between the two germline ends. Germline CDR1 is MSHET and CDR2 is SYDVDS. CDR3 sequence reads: CASSRRGGSYEQYF. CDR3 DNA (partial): TGTGCTAGCAGTCGACGGGGCGGCTCCTATGAACAGTAC. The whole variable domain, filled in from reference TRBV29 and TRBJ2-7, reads DMKVTQMPRYLIKRMGENVLLECGQDMSHETMYWYRQDPGLGLQLIYISYDVDSNSEGDIPKGYRVSRKKREHFSLILDSAKTNQTSVYFCASSRRGGSYEQYFGPGTRLTVL.

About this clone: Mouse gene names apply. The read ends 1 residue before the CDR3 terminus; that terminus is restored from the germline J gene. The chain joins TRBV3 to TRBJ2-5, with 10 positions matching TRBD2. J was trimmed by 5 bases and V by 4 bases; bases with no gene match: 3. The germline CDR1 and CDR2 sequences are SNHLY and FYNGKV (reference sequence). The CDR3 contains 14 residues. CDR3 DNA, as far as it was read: TGTGCCAGCAGCTCCAGACTGGGGGGAGACACCCAGTAC. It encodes CASSSRLGGDTQY. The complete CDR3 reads CASSSRLGGDTQYF.

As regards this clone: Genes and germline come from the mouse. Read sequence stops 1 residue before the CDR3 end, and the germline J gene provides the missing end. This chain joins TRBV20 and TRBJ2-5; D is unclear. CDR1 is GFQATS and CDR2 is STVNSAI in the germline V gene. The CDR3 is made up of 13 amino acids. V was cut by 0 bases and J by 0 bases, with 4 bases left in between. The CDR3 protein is CGARDSNQDTQYF. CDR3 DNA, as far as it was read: TGTGGTGCTAGGGACAGCAACCAAGACACCCAGTAC. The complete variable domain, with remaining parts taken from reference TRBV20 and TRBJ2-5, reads GALVYQYPRRTICKSGTSMRMECQAVGFQATSVAWYRQSPQKTFELIALSTVNSAIKYEQNFTQEKFPISHPNLSFSSMTVLNAYLEDRGLYLCGARDSNQDTQYFGPGTRLLVL.

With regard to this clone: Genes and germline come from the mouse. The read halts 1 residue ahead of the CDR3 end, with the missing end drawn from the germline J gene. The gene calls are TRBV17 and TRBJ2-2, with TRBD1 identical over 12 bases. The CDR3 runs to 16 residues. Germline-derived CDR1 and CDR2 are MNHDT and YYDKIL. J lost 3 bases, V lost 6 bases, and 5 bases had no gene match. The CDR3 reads CASRAGQGADTGQLYF. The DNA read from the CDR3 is TGTGCTAGCAGGGCGGGACAGGGGGCTGACACCGGGCAGCTCTAC.

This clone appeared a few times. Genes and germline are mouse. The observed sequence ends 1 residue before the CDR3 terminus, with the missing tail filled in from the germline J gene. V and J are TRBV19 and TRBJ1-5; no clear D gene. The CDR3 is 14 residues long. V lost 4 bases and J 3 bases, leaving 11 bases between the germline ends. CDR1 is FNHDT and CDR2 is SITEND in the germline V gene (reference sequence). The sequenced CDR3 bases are TGTGCCAGCAGTCCCCCCAGGACCAACCAGGCTCCGCTT. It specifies CASSPPRTNQAPL. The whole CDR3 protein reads CASSPPRTNQAPLF.

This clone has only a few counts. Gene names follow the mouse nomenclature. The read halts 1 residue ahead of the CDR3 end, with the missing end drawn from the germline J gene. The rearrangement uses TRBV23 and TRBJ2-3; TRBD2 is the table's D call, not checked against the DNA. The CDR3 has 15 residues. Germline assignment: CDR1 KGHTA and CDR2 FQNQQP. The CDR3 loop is CSSSQWTGSAETLYF. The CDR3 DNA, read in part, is TGCTCCAGCAGTCAATGGACTGGTAGTGCAGAAACGCTGTAT.

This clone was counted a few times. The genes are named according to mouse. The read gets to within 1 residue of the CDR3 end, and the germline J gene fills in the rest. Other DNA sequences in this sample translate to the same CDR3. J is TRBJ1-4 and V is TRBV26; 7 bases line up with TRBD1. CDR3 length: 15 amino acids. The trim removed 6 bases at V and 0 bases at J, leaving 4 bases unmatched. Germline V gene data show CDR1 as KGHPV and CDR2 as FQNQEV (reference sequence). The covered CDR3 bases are TGTGCCAGCAGCCGGGACAGAATTTCCAACGAAAGATTATTT. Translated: CASSRDRISNERLF. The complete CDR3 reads CASSRDRISNERLFF.

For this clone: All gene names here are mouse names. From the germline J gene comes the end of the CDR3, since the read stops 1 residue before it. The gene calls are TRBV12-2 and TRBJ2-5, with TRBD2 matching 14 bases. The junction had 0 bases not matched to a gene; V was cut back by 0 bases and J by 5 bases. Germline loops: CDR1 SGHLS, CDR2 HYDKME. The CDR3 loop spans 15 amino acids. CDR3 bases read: TGTGCCAGCTCTCTCGGGACTGGGGGGGCAGACACCCAGTAC. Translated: CASSLGTGGADTQY. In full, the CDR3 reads CASSLGTGGADTQYF.

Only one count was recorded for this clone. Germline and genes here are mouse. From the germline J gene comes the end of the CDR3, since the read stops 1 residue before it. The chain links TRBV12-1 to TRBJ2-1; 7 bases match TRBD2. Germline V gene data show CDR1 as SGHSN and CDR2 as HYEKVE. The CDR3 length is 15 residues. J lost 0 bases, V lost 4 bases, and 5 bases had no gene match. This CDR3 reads CASSLGTANYAEQFF. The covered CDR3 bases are TGTGCCAGCTCCCTCGGGACTGCTAACTATGCTGAGCAGTTC.

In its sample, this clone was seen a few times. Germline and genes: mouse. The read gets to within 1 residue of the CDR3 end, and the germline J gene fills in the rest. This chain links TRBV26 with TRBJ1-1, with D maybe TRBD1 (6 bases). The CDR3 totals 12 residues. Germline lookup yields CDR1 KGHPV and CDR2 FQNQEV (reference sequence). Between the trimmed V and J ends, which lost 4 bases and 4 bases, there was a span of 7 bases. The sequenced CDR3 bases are TGTGCCAGCAGTCGAGGGGGCACAGAAGTCTTC. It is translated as CASSRGGTEVF. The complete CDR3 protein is CASSRGGTEVFF.

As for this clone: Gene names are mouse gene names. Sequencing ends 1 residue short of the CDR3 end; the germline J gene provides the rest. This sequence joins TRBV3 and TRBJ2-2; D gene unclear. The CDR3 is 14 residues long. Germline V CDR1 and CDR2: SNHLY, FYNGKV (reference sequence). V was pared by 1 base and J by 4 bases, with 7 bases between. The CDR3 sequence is CASSLGQGTGQLYF. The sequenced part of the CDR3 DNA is TGTGCCAGCAGCTTAGGTCAAGGCACCGGGCAGCTCTAC.